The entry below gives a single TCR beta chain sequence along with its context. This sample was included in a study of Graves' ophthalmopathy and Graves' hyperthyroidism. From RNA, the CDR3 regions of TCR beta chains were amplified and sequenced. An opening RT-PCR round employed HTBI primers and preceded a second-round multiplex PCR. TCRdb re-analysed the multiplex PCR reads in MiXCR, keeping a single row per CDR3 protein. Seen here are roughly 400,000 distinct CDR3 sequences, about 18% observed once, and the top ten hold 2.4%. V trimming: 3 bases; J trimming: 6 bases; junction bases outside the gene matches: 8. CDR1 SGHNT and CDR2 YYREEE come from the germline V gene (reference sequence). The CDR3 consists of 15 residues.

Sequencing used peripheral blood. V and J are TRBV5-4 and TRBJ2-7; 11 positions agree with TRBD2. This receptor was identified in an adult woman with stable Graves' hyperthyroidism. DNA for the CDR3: TGTGCCAGCAGCTCTGGACTAGCGGGTTCGGGCGAGCAGTACTTC. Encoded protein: CASSSGLAGSGEQYF.